This T cell receptor (beta chain) was observed in a study of cytomegalovirus exposure and HLA in healthy donors. The CDR3 extends over 19 amino acids. Whole-study findings and limits: In a later analysis, at a false discovery rate of 0.05, fewer than 20,000 TCR beta sequences were associated with HLA alleles. When a later analysis compared HLA-associated TCR beta chains with equally common others, the HLA-associated chains turned out to be more clonally expanded and to have lower generation probabilities.

This clone has a single count. The antigen remains unidentified. With 60 Vbeta and 13 Jbeta primers, the PCR was carried out. Some clones are missing from TCRdb's copy, which holds only in-frame ones; the method was immunoSEQ multiplex PCR. This sample carries approximately 170,000 clones, approximately 78% of them seen once, and the ten largest clones take roughly 0.75%. This TCR derives from a woman aged 18-29 years in good health and CMV-seronegative. The genes are TRBV1 and TRBJ2-5; no check of the table's D call, TRBD1, against the DNA was made. The closer fit of TRBJ2-7 to the DNA end suggests the J call may be wrong. TRBV1 has pseudogene status. The sequenced material came from PBMCs. In DNA, the CDR3 is TGCACCAGCAGCCAAGGTAAGCCCACAAGGGGGTCAAGGGCCTACGAGCAGTACTTC. It is translated as CTSSQGKPTRGSRAYEQYF.